This TCR beta chain was found in a study of spatial heterogeneity in lung cancer. At the level of the study: TCR and UMI combinations that were unique each appeared, on average, more than ten times in raw reads. Study findings and constraints: Whereas they appeared in blood less at follow-up, ubiquitous expanded tumor TCRs appeared there more at resection.

Concerning this clonotype: What it binds is unknown.

TCRdb reprocessed the 5' RACE reads via MiXCR and lists one record per CDR3 protein. The sample has under 100,000 distinct CDR3 sequences, approximately 8.6% seen once. The germline V and J ends were trimmed by 0 bases and 0 bases, with 11 bases remaining between them. This CDR3 is built from 15 residues. Germline assignment: CDR1 DFQATT and CDR2 SNEGSKA (reference sequence). As for time point: sample taken at primary tumor resection. Whole RNA, which was extracted from tumor, nontumor lung tissue or frozen PBMC, was sequenced without any cell sorting. There were 75 or so donors, all of them untreated patients with early-stage non-small cell lung cancer.

Sequences were derived from PBMCs, sampled at surgery. The receptor's source is a male donor with early-stage non-small cell lung cancer. V gene TRBV20-1 combines with J gene TRBJ1-1; D gene uncertain. The CDR3 DNA is TGCAGTGCTAGAGATAAAGACCGATTGAACACTGAAGCTTTCTTT. This sequence encodes CSARDKDRLNTEAFF.